This TCR beta chain was found in a study of T cells in Graves' hyperthyroidism and ophthalmopathy. TCR beta CDR3 regions were amplified from RNA. The study used the HTBI primer set for a first-round RT-PCR of the TCR CDR3. MiXCR was run by TCRdb on the multiplex PCR reads, yielding one entry per CDR3 protein. The repertoire holds hundreds of thousands of distinct CDR3 sequences, with 14% to 15% as singletons. This clonotype was detected a few times. Its matching antigen is unknown. Overall study results and limits: Classification by a 13 V-J model distinguished ophthalmopathy from stable hyperthyroidism.

Ophthalmopathy cases scored 3 or more on the Clinical Activity Score and 4 or more on NOSPECS grade, with duration below 3 months. Diagnosis relied on clinical symptoms, serum thyroxine and TRAb, thyroid ultrasound and orbital computed tomography. This CDR3 has 17 residues. V lost 5 bases, J lost 6 bases, and 18 bases stayed unmatched. From germline, CDR1 is SQVTM and CDR2 ANQGSEA. This chain links TRBV29-1 with TRBJ2-7; 11 nucleotides agree with TRBD2. The specimen was blood. This TCR derives from a woman aged 35 to 49 with Graves' ophthalmopathy. CDR3 DNA sequence: TGCAGCGTTTCTGGAGGGACTAGCGGTTACACTATTGGCGAGCAGTACTTC. It translates to CSVSGGTSGYTIGEQYF.